This T cell receptor (beta chain) was recorded in a study of cytomegalovirus exposure and HLA in healthy donors. Study-wide points: Under 20,000 TCR beta sequences were associated with HLA alleles at 0.05 false discovery rate in a later analysis. There were some V segments, including TRBV6-2 and TRBV6-3, excluded as indistinguishable. Donors belonging to an Asian-associated ancestry cluster reportedly showed fewer N-insertions in productive TCRs than the 666-donor mean, according to what a later analysis found. Productive rates of about 87% or about 30% were seen for most TCR beta V segments in an earlier analysis.

As for this clone: What it recognizes is unknown.

13 Jbeta primers and 60 Vbeta primers were used for the PCR. Assay: immunoSEQ multiplex PCR; the TCRdb copy retains only in-frame clones and omits some. The sample totals approximately 150,000 clones. V gave up 2 bases and J gave up 1 base; unmatched junction bases: 2. Germline loops: CDR1 SGHRS, CDR2 YFSETQ. The CDR3 is 14 amino acids. This sequence joins TRBV5-1 and TRBJ1-2; 7 bases line up with TRBD1. The specimen was PBMCs. This sequence originates from a male donor in good health and CMV-seronegative. The CDR3 spells CASSFDRVNYGYTF. CDR3 sequence (DNA): TGCGCCAGCAGCTTTGACAGGGTTAACTATGGCTACACCTTC.